These T cell receptor beta chains were read from a single sample in a study of shared clonotypes between healthy human individuals. Measured with immunoSEQ multiplex PCR; TCRdb has only the in-frame clones, and not every one. The profile shows a few million clones, over 90% of them singletons. Sequenced sample: naive CD4+ T cells from PBMCs. The receptors were sampled from a man younger than 30 in good health. Some clones in this sample may be carry-over from other donors' samples. Both conserved end residues are part of each CDR3. Fields, in order: clone size, V gene, CDR3 length, J gene, D gene, CDR3 protein, CDR3 DNA. D genes are given only for firm matches. Clone size is stated in some rows and not others, as once, few, many or a class when expanded.

-	TRBV7-3	15	TRBJ2-7	TRBD1	CASSSAGTGFYEQYF	TGTGCCAGCAGCTCCGCCGGGACAGGGTTCTACGAGCAGTACTTC
-	TRBV7-2	16	TRBJ2-2	-	CASSLDPVPNTGELFF	TGTGCCAGCAGCTTAGACCCCGTACCGAACACCGGGGAGCTGTTTTTT
-	TRBV7-3	17	TRBJ2-1	TRBD2	CASSSELAGVTYNEQFF	TGTGCCAGCAGCTCCGAACTAGCGGGAGTTACATACAATGAGCAGTTCTTC
-	TRBV18	13	TRBJ2-2	TRBD1	CASSEGQTGELFF	TGTGCCAGCTCCGAGGGACAGACCGGGGAGCTGTTTTTT
-	TRBV29-1	13	TRBJ2-7	TRBD2	CSVGLLAGVEQYF	TGCAGCGTTGGCCTACTAGCGGGAGTCGAGCAGTACTTC
few	TRBV19	13	TRBJ2-1	TRBD2	CASSVAGVNEQFF	TGTGCCAGTAGTGTCGCGGGGGTTAATGAGCAGTTCTTC
-	TRBV2	16	TRBJ1-5	TRBD1	CASSLETGYSNQPQHF	TGTGCCAGCAGTCTCGAGACAGGGTATAGCAATCAGCCCCAGCATTTT
-	TRBV28	15	TRBJ2-1	-	CASRRGHGTYNEQFF	TGTGCCAGCAGAAGAGGACATGGAACCTACAATGAGCAGTTCTTC
-	TRBV27	15	TRBJ2-7	-	CASSALGSGSYEQYF	TGTGCCAGCAGTGCCCTGGGTTCGGGTTCCTACGAGCAGTACTTC
-	TRBV7-2	15	TRBJ1-4	-	CASSLVHTLNEKLFF	TGTGCCAGCAGCTTAGTTCACACCCTTAATGAAAAACTGTTTTTT
-	TRBV7-9	13	TRBJ1-3	-	CASSPVAGNTIYF	TGTGCCAGCAGCCCAGTCGCTGGAAACACCATATATTTT
-	TRBV10-2	13	TRBJ2-5	TRBD1	CASSGGQAKTQYF	TGCGCCAGCAGTGGGGGACAGGCGAAGACCCAGTACTTC
-	TRBV2	16	TRBJ2-3	-	CASSVMGSASTDTQYF	TGTGCCAGCAGTGTTATGGGGAGCGCTAGCACAGATACGCAGTATTTT
-	TRBV28	15	TRBJ2-7	-	CASSLAGTFSYEQYF	TGTGCCAGCAGCTTAGCCGGGACATTCTCCTACGAGCAGTACTTC
once	TRBV19	14	TRBJ2-6	-	CASSGRSGANVLTF	TGTGCCAGTAGTGGACGCTCTGGGGCCAACGTCCTGACTTTC
-	TRBV28	15	TRBJ1-2	-	CASSFFWDPSGGYTF	TGTGCCAGCAGTTTTTTCTGGGATCCTTCTGGTGGCTACACCTTC
-	TRBV5-4	14	TRBJ2-7	TRBD2	CASSRPGTSGEQYF	TGTGCCAGCAGCCGGCCCGGGACTAGCGGCGAGCAGTACTTC
-	TRBV5-1	18	TRBJ2-2	-	CASSSTARGSSNTGELFF	TGCGCCAGCAGCTCAACGGCACGGGGTAGTTCGAACACCGGGGAGCTGTTTTTT
-	TRBV2	16	TRBJ2-3	-	CASSPLGSTSTDTQYF	TGTGCCAGCTCCCCCCTTGGGTCCACTAGCACAGATACGCAGTATTTT
-	TRBV2	13	TRBJ2-7	-	CASSDSTGGEQYF	TGTGCCAGCAGTGATTCTACGGGTGGTGAGCAGTACTTC
-	TRBV11-3	16	TRBJ2-1	TRBD2	CASSSSSGSSYNEQFF	TGTGCCAGCAGCTCATCTAGCGGGAGTTCTTACAATGAGCAGTTCTTC
once	TRBV5-4	14	TRBJ2-5	TRBD2	CASSLTSGKETQYF	TGTGCCAGCAGCTTAACTAGCGGGAAAGAGACCCAGTACTTC
-	TRBV28	14	TRBJ2-2	-	CASSWGVNTGELFF	TGTGCCAGCAGTTGGGGGGTTAACACCGGGGAGCTGTTTTTT
-	TRBV9	14	TRBJ2-1	-	CASSVAEVENEQFF	TGTGCCAGCAGCGTAGCGGAGGTAGAAAATGAGCAGTTCTTC
-	TRBV6-1	10	TRBJ1-2	-	CATLYYGYTF	TGTGCCACTCTATACTATGGCTACACCTTC
-	TRBV7-2	12	TRBJ2-7	-	CASSQTNYEQYF	TGTGCCAGCAGCCAGACTAACTACGAGCAGTACTTC
-	TRBV4-1	17	TRBJ2-7	TRBD1	CASSQVLLGTGVNEQYF	TGCGCCAGCAGCCAAGTTTTACTCGGGACAGGGGTCAACGAGCAGTACTTC
-	TRBV5-4	17	TRBJ2-2	-	CASSPGGRARGAGELFF	TGTGCCAGCAGCCCTGGGGGGCGGGCGAGAGGAGCCGGGGAGCTGTTTTTT
-	TRBV10-3	13	TRBJ2-7	-	CAISIRFVYEQYF	TGTGCCATCAGTATACGGTTTGTCTACGAGCAGTACTTC